The T cell receptor (beta chain) under discussion was sequenced for a study of T-cell reconstitution after alpha-beta-depleted transplantation in children. Overall study findings and caveats: At one year after transplant, newly produced T cells mostly accounted for T-cell counts and diversity.

Using unique molecular identifiers, the investigators prepared the TCRbeta library. MiXCR, run by TCRdb on the PCR reads, gives a single entry per CDR3 protein. The sample lists hundreds of thousands of distinct CDR3 sequences, around 23% occurring once. Regarding this clonotype: Its specificity is unknown.

CDR3 length: 13 amino acids. Looked up from germline, CDR1 is KGHDR and CDR2 is SFDVKD. V was clipped by 10 bases and J by 4 bases, with 12 bases between them. The sequencing here drew on PBMCs, mostly from graft donor cells, taken 360 days after TCRalphabeta/CD19-depleted stem cell transplant. This receptor was identified in a boy in the first two years of life who had a stem cell transplant for acute myeloid leukemia, so the T cells may come from the graft donor. The chain joins TRBV24-1 to TRBJ2-2, with D perhaps being TRBD1 or TRBD2 (5 bases each). CDR3 coding DNA: TGTGCCACGGGGGATTTGTCCACCGGGGAGCTGTTTTTT. Protein sequence: CATGDLSTGELFF.